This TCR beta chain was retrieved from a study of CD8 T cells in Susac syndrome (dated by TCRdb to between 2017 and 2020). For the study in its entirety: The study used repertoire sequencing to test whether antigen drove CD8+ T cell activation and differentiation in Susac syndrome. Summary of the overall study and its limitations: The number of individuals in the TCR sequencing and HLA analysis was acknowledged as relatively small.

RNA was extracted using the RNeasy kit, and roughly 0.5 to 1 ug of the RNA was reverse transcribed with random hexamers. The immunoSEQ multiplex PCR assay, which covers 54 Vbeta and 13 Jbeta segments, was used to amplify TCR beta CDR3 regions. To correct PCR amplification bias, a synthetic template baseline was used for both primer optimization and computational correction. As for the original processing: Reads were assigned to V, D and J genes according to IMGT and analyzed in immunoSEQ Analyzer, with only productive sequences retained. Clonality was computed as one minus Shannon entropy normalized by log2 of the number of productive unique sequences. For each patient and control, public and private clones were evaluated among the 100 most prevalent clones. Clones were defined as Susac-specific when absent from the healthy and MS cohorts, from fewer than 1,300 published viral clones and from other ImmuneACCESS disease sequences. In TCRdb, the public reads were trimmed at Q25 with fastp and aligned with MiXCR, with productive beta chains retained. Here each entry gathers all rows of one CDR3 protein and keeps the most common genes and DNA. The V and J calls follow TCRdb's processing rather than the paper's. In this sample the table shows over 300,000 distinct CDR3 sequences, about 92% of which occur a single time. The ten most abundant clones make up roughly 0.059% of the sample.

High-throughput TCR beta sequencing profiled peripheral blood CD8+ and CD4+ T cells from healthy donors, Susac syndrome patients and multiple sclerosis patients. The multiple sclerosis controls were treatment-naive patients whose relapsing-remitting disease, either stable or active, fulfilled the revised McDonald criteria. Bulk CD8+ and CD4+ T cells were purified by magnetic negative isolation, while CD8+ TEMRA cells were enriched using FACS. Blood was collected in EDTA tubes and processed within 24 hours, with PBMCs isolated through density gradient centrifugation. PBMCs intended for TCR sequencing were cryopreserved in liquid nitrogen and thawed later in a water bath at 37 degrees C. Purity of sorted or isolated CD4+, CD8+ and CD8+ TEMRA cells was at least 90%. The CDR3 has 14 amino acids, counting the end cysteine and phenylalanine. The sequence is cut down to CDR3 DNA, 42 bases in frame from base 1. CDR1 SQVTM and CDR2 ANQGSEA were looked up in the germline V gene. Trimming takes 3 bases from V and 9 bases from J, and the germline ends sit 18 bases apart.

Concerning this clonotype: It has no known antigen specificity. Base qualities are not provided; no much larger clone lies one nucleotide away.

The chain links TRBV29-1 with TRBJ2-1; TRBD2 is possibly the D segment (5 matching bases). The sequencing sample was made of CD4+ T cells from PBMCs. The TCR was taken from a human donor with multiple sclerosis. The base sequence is TGCAGCGTTGAGCGCGACTACCGAGCGAGTGAGCAGTTCTTC. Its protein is CSVERDYRASEQFF.